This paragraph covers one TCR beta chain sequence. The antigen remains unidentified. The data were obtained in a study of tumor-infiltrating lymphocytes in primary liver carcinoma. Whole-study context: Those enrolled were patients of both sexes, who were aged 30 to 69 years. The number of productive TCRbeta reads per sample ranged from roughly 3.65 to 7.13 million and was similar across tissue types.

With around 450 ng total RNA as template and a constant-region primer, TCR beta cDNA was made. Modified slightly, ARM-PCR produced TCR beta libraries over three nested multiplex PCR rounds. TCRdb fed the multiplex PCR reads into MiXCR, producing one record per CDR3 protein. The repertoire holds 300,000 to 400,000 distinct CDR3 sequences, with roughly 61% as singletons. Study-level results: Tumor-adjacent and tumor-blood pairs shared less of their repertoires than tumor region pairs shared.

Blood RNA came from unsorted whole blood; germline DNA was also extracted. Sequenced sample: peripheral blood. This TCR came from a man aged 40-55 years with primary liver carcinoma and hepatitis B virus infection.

CDR3 region: CASSPADGQTEAFF. Written as DNA, the CDR3 is TGCGCCAGCAGCCCCGCTGACGGACAGACTGAAGCTTTCTTT. The chain carries TRBV5-1 and TRBJ1-1, with D possibly matching TRBD1 (6 bases). The CDR3 loop spans 14 amino acids. CDR1 is SGHRS, CDR2 YFSETQ, per germline. The V and J ends lost 4 bases and 5 bases respectively, with 15 bases between them.